These T cell receptor beta chains were read from a single sample in a study of identical twins. TCRdb reanalysed the 5' RACE reads using MiXCR and keeps one entry per CDR3 protein. The table has 450,000 or so distinct CDR3 sequences, 20% to 30% seen once. These records were also assigned to another study, of T cells expressing NK-cell markers.

The sample consisted of CD4+ T cells sorted from blood. Receptor source: a woman aged 18-29 years in good health. Both conserved end residues are part of each CDR3. Not every row has a clone size; where given, it reads once, few, many or a size class.

size	length	V	J	CDR3
few	18	TRBV4-3	TRBJ2-3	CASSQDWGSGRVTDTQYF
.	12	TRBV30	TRBJ1-1	CAWRNMNTEAFF
.	13	TRBV20-1	TRBJ2-5	CSGEGRGRETQYF
.	14	TRBV20-1	TRBJ2-3	CSAARGPNTDTQYF
few	13	TRBV20-1	TRBJ1-1	CSARLGVHTEAFF
few	13	TRBV5-1	TRBJ1-2	CASSLDWEGGYTF
.	14	TRBV7-3	TRBJ2-3	CASSATSGTNTQYF
.	13	TRBV29-1	TRBJ1-2	CSARGSGARGYTF
few	15	TRBV20-1	TRBJ1-2	CSARDSGGPSYGYTF
few	10	TRBV10-2	TRBJ2-5	CASAAETQYF
.	14	TRBV20-1	TRBJ2-5	CSARSSRSQETQYF
.	14	TRBV20-1	TRBJ2-1	CSARESGSRNEQFF
.	11	TRBV29-1	TRBJ1-2	CSVHRGRGYTF
few	14	TRBV29-1	TRBJ1-2	CSVDTGQGNYGYTF
.	14	TRBV12-3/TRBV12-4	TRBJ2-1	CASSQLAAYNEQFF
.	13	TRBV19	TRBJ1-6	CASSLQDRSPLHF
few	15	TRBV5-8	TRBJ2-5	CASSLVVGRQETQYF
few	12	TRBV29-1	TRBJ2-5	CSVGGGGLDQYF
few	14	TRBV7-9	TRBJ1-4	CASSRHATNEKLFF
few	12	TRBV20-1	TRBJ1-1	CSGAGANTEAFF
.	16	TRBV9	TRBJ2-3	CASSVELAGGTDTQYF
.	14	TRBV12-3/TRBV12-4	TRBJ1-3	CASSSRGFGNTIYF
few	16	TRBV27	TRBJ2-1	CASSQATSGRGNEQFF
.	19	TRBV11-2	TRBJ2-3	CASSLRFIAGGSSTDTQYF
few	12	TRBV20-1	TRBJ1-2	CSARGGSYGYTF
few	13	TRBV7-9	TRBJ2-5	CAGVSSSEETQYF
few	16	TRBV29-1	TRBJ1-3	CSGWTRTGVAGNTIYF
.	17	TRBV5-1	TRBJ2-2	CASSLESSGIRPGELFF
.	14	TRBV20-1	TRBJ2-2	CSAPLAGNTGELFF
few	11	TRBV20-1	TRBJ2-5	CSATSLETQYF
.	15	TRBV7-6	TRBJ2-5	CASSLETGVRETQYF
few	11	TRBV20-1	TRBJ1-2	CSARVVQSGTF
.	15	TRBV5-1	TRBJ1-1	CASSLGIRRNTEAFF
.	14	TRBV20-1	TRBJ2-5	CSARGTRIEETQYF
.	18	TRBV4-3	TRBJ2-7	CASSQDLWLAGGSYEQYF
few	12	TRBV12-3/TRBV12-4	TRBJ1-2	CASSWTGRGYTF
.	13	TRBV4-2	TRBJ2-7	CASSQDQFYEQYF
.	13	TRBV29-1	TRBJ1-3	CSVAQSSGNTIYF
.	18	TRBV6-1	TRBJ2-1	CASRRLAGGPISYNEQFF
few	13	TRBV6-6	TRBJ1-5	CASSTGLGQPQHF
few	14	TRBV7-2	TRBJ2-3	CASTPFGGTDTQYF